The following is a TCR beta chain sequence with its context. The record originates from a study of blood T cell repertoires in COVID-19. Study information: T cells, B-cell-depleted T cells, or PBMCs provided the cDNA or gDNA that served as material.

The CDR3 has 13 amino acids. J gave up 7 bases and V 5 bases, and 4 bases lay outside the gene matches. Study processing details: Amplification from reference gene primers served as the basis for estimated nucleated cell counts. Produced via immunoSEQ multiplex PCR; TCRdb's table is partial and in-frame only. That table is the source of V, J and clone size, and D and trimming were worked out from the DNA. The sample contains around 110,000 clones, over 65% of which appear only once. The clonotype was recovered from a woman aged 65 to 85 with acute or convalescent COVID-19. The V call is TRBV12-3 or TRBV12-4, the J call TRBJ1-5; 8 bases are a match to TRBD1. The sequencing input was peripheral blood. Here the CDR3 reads CASSPQGAQPQHF. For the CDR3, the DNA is TGTGCCAGCAGTCCTCAGGGGGCACAGCCCCAGCATTTT.